This TCR beta chain is from a study of blood T cell repertoires in COVID-19. Study-level information: Samples representing acute and convalescent COVID-19 were sourced from the United States, Italy and Spain. T cells, B-cell-depleted T cells, or PBMCs supplied cDNA or gDNA.

The authors' processing: Quantification of nucleated cells was approximated via reference gene primer amplification. TCRdb keeps only in-frame clones here, not all; method: immunoSEQ multiplex PCR. D and trimming come from the DNA, and the V and J calls and clone size come from that table. The table records fewer than 350,000 clones, 85% to 90% of them present only once. Germline V lookup: CDR1 MNHGY, CDR2 SAAAGT. The V end was cut by 4 bases, the J end by 0 bases, with 13 bases between. This CDR3 has 16 amino acids. This TCR derives from a woman in her 30s with COVID-19, enrolled during active disease. The sample consisted of peripheral blood. The chain joins TRBV6-8 to TRBJ1-5; D perhaps matches TRBD1 (6 bases). The CDR3 nucleotides are TGTGCCAGCAGTTTTGCAGGGGTTGATAGCAATCAGCCCCAGCATTTT. Amino acids: CASSFAGVDSNQPQHF.